A selection of T cell receptor beta chains follows, all from one sample in a study of PD-1 blockade in classical Hodgkin lymphoma. Libraries were prepared by immunoSEQ multiplex PCR; TCRdb keeps only in-frame clonotypes and omits some of them. The table shows 15,000 or so clones, with roughly 80% occurring only once. Sequences were derived from peripheral blood mononuclear cells (PBMCs), sampled at baseline. The receptors were sampled from a human donor with classical Hodgkin lymphoma. Both conserved end residues are part of each CDR3. A D gene is named only where the DNA matches it firmly. The size of a clone is reported for some rows only, either as once, few or many, or as a class for expanded clones.

TRBV23-1	TRBJ2-3	TRBD1	NA	TGCGCCAGCAGTCACATCCTATCGGGACAGGGGTTATCAGATACGCAGTATTTT	CASSHILSGQGLSDTQYF
TRBV10-3	TRBJ2-7	NA	NA	TGTGCCATCACCGTGGGCTACGAGCAGTACTTC	CAITVGYEQYF
TRBV5-1	TRBJ2-7	TRBD1	NA	TGCGCCAGCAGCCAGGGACAGGGTACCTACGAGCAGTACTTC	CASSQGQGTYEQYF
TRBV27	TRBJ1-2	NA	few	TGTGCCAGCAGCCGGACGCCTAACTATGGCTACACCTTC	CASSRTPNYGYTF
TRBV30	TRBJ1-2	NA	NA	TGTGCCTGGAGTGTGCCTGTTACCTATGGCTACACCTTC	CAWSVPVTYGYTF
TRBV25-1	TRBJ2-3	TRBD1	NA	TGTGCCAGCAGTGGGGCCTGGGACAGCTACACAGATACGCAGTATTTT	CASSGAWDSYTDTQYF
TRBV9	TRBJ2-1	NA	NA	TGTGCCAGCAGCGTAGCTACCGGGGTTGCCTACAATGAGCAGTTCTTC	CASSVATGVAYNEQFF
TRBV4-1	TRBJ1-2	TRBD1	NA	TGCGCCAGCAGCCAAGGCAGGGGGCTAGATATAGGCTACACCTTC	CASSQGRGLDIGYTF
TRBV6-1	TRBJ2-5	TRBD2	NA	TGTGCCAGCAGTCCCACTAGCGGGGATCAAGAGACCCAGTACTTC	CASSPTSGDQETQYF
TRBV15	TRBJ1-3	NA	NA	TGTGCCACCAGCAGGGCGGATGGAAACACCATATATTTT	CATSRADGNTIYF
TRBV2	TRBJ2-5	NA	once	TGTGCCAGCAGTGGAGGGTTTGGAGAGACCCAGTACTTC	CASSGGFGETQYF
TRBV6-4	TRBJ2-3	TRBD2	NA	TGTGCCAGCAGTGACTCTAGCGGGGGCACAGATACGCAGTATTTT	CASSDSSGGTDTQYF
TRBV4-2	TRBJ2-2	TRBD2	NA	TGTGCCAGCAGCCCGACTAGCGGGGGGAACACCGGGGAGCTGTTTTTT	CASSPTSGGNTGELFF
TRBV5-6	TRBJ1-4	NA	NA	TGTGCCAGCAGCCCCTCCAATGAAAAACTGTTTTTT	CASSPSNEKLFF
TRBV19	TRBJ1-2	NA	NA	TGTGCCAGTAACGGGGGAAATAACTATGGCTACACCTTC	CASNGGNNYGYTF
TRBV19	TRBJ2-3	NA	NA	TGTGCCAGTAGTATAGATCGGGTACGAAATACGCAGTATTTT	CASSIDRVRNTQYF
TRBV5-4	TRBJ1-4	NA	NA	TGTGCCAGCAGCCAGCTGACAGGCGGGGCAAGGAGGGAACTGTTTTTT	CASSQLTGGARRELFF
TRBV5-3	TRBJ2-1	TRBD1	NA	TGTGCCAGAAGCAGACAGGGGGGTTACAATGAGCAGTTCTTC	CARSRQGGYNEQFF
TRBV5-1	TRBJ2-3	NA	NA	TGCGCCAGCAGACAGGACAGCCTCACAGATACGCAGTATTTT	CASRQDSLTDTQYF
TRBV29-1	TRBJ1-2	NA	NA	TGCAGCGTTAAGGGAGGCAACTATGGCTACACCTTC	CSVKGGNYGYTF
TRBV28	TRBJ2-2	NA	NA	TGTGCCAGCAGTTTACTGGGGGCCCCACGGGACGGGGAGCTGTTTTTT	CASSLLGAPRDGELFF
TRBV28	TRBJ1-1	NA	NA	TGTGCCAGCACCGGGGACACTGAAGCTTTCTTT	CASTGDTEAFF
TRBV7-9	TRBJ2-3	NA	few	TGTGCCAGCAGCCACCGTCCTAATACAGATACGCAGTATTTT	CASSHRPNTDTQYF
TRBV9	TRBJ2-2	TRBD2	once	TGTGCCAGCAGCGTTGGTAGCGGGGTGGTCGGGGAGCTGTTTTTT	CASSVGSGVVGELFF
TRBV7-3	TRBJ2-2	TRBD2	NA	TGTGCCAGCAGCGTTCTCGGGACTAGCAATTCCGGGGAGCTGTTTTTT	CASSVLGTSNSGELFF
TRBV10-2	TRBJ1-1	NA	NA	TGCGCCAGCAGTGAGTCCAGGGATGGGTTTACTGAAGCTTTCTTT	CASSESRDGFTEAFF